This T cell receptor beta chain appears in the sequencing data of a study of cytomegalovirus exposure and HLA in healthy donors. Looking at the study overall: Previous work identified roughly 120 million unique TCR beta sequences from some 170 million T cells.

The germline V gene has CDR1 SGHTA and CDR2 FQGTGA. V gave up 5 bases and J gave up 8 bases; unmatched junction bases: 12. The CDR3 spans 16 residues. This clone is a singleton in its sample. Its antigen is as yet unknown. Broader study findings: Most of the TCR beta V segments (in an earlier analysis) were productive either about 90% or about 30% of the time.

The PCR contained 60 Vbeta and 13 Jbeta primers. Assay: immunoSEQ multiplex PCR; the TCRdb copy retains only in-frame clones and omits some. The sample has approximately 100,000 clones, around four fifths seen once. Among the donors, all were healthy bone marrow donors. The chain recombines TRBV7-3 with TRBJ2-1; the match to TRBD2 covers 10 bases. This clonotype was sampled from a woman aged 40 to 50 in good health and CMV-seronegative. The material sequenced was PBMCs. The CDR3 sequence: CASSPGSGRAGDEQFF. DNA of the CDR3: TGTGCCAGCAGCCCGGGCAGCGGGAGGGCCGGCGATGAGCAGTTCTTC.